This T cell receptor beta chain was sequenced in a study of blood T cells in healthy people across ages (dated by TCRdb to the mid-2010s). About the study as a whole: In model experiments, template switching captured about one uniquely barcoded TCR beta cDNA molecule for every two T cells. For two donors (one aged 18 to 30 and one aged 80 or older), the study analyzed two additional independent replicas of 1 million unique cDNA reads from the same blood draw. To track age-related changes in TCR beta repertoire diversity, the study relied on deep sequencing normalized with unique cDNA molecular identifiers. The donors were split into four age groups: young (average 16 years), middle-aged (around 40), aged (over 55) and long-lived (roughly 77). What the research found in general, with its limitations: There was a strong correlation between observed TCR beta diversity and the percentage of naive T cells measured by flow cytometry. Estimates of total diversity based on one million sequenced T cells were considered lower bounds and underestimates. Compared with the aged group, the long-lived group had more naive CD4+ T cells, fewer expanded clones and increased TCR diversity, suggesting age selection. Conclusive comparison of naive and antigen-experienced compartments was prevented by the profiling of bulk unsorted PBMCs. As age increased, observed TCR beta diversity per million T cells dropped in a roughly linear way, and a significant reduction was already evident by age 40. Because the CMV infection status of the donors was unknown, age-related changes in expanded clonotypes may potentially have been confounded.

As regards this clonotype: This receptor's antigen is unknown. Base qualities are missing; no much larger clone stands one base away.

The protocol used for the library was 5' RACE. Sequenced using an Illumina HiSeq 2500. A second PCR of roughly 6 to 11 cycles was run with a J-beta primer mix and a sample-barcoded 5' primer. Each TCR beta cDNA molecule received a unique molecular identifier from a template-switch 5' adaptor carrying 12 random nucleotides. Each sample yielded at least 3 million CDR3-containing paired-end reads. First-strand cDNA synthesis was performed from all RNA using the Mint cDNA synthesis kit, with priming by a TRBC-specific oligonucleotide. After uracil-DNA glycosylase treatment, a first 18-cycle PCR used universal primers M1SS and BC2_uni_R on all cDNA. As for the original processing: For normalization, 1 million high-quality reads were randomly selected from each sample, with every read carrying a distinct molecular identifier. Reads with shared molecular identifiers were discarded instead of being binned into consensus sequences. CDR3 identification, clonotype clustering and error correction used MiTCR with a Q25 quality threshold and the strictest error-elimination algorithm. A nonparametric unseen species model with Euler transformation was used to estimate lower-bound total TCR beta diversity. TCRdb reran the public reads through fastp at Q25 and MiXCR, keeping productive beta chains. Each CDR3 protein gets just one entry, which takes the most common genes and DNA from the rows behind it. The V and J calls come from TCRdb's annotation, not from the publication. In all, the sample holds fewer than 1,200,000 distinct CDR3 sequences, and about 25% of those were seen once. Less than 0.85% of the sample comes from the top ten.

The approximately 39 donors, aged about 6 to 95 years, were systemically healthy Caucasian individuals from Russia. Each donor gave approximately 9.3 milliliters of peripheral blood, collected into EDTA-treated Vacutainer tubes. Ficoll-Paque density-gradient centrifugation was used to isolate PBMCs, with at least 6.5 million per sample. Total RNA was extracted from PBMCs with Trizol reagent, with at least 5.5 micrograms obtained per sample. For every donor, an aliquot of PBMCs went through flow cytometry to measure the percentages of naive CD45RAhigh/CD27high T cells. In addition, the sample was reused for a study of T cells of mothers and their children. The second investigation adds: Nine systemically healthy Caucasian individuals, comprising three mothers and their six children, were included as donors. cDNA synthesis consumed the entire amount of extracted RNA, loaded at approximately 1.6 ug RNA in each 15 ul reaction. In the second PCR, sample barcodes and 2-4 random nucleotides were introduced via the M1S primer. Over 8.5 million TCR beta CDR3 reads were obtained for each mother, and about 3 million reads were obtained for each child. Thymic selection similarly shapes TCR recombination output in related and unrelated pairs, with minor effect from inherited differences. Related mother-child pairs always showed normalized repertoire overlap that was slightly higher than in unrelated mother-child pairs, though the difference was never significant. With a sensitivity of approximately 92 clones per million clonotypes, no persistent microchimeric T cell clones were detected. In the study, deep NGS was used to compare the TCR beta repertoires of mothers and children, and features distinguishing related mother-child pairs from unrelated individuals were sought. Mothers averaged around 43 +/- 4 years of age and children averaged around 10 +/- 4 years. After adapters were ligated using NEBNext reagents, the libraries underwent 100+100 nt paired-end sequencing on an Illumina HiSeq 2000. To avoid cross-contamination, the mother libraries and the child libraries were prepared a month apart and sequenced in separate runs. Each donor had between 500,000 and 2,000,000 distinct TCR beta clonotypes identified. Naive TCR beta clonotypes were estimated from low-frequency clonotypes matched to each donor's FACS-determined naive share, without sorting.

The TCR comes from a girl aged 2 to 10 in good health. The specimen was blood.

The sequenced DNA: TGCGCCAGCAGCCAAGATCTCGCGGATGGGAACTATGGCTACACCTTC. The translation is CASSQDLADGNYGYTF. The chain is encoded by TRBV4-3 joined to TRBJ1-2; no D segment can be confidently identified. The V and J ends are trimmed by 0 bases and 2 bases, leaving 13 bases between them. Reading from cysteine to phenylalanine, the CDR3 counts 16 amino acids. Only CDR3 DNA is held: 48 bases, read in frame from base 1. From a lookup of the germline V gene, CDR1 and CDR2 are LGHNA and YSLEER.